The source of this TCR beta chain is a study of spatial heterogeneity in lung cancer. Regarding time point: sample taken at primary tumor resection. In each case, whole RNA from tumor, nontumor lung or frozen PBMC was sequenced unsorted. The CDR3 consists of 12 residues. CDR1 DFQATT and CDR2 SNEGSKA come from the germline V gene (reference sequence). The V gene lost 3 bases and the J gene lost 6 bases, with 9 bases spanning the gap. TCRdb called the 5' RACE reads again in MiXCR, with one record for every CDR3 protein. The table includes a few thousand distinct CDR3 sequences, 8% to 9.5% detected once.

Sequencing used normal lung tissue next to the tumor, obtained at surgery. The chain has TRBV20-1 and TRBJ2-1; no firm D call. This clonotype originated in a female donor with early-stage non-small cell lung cancer. The CDR3 loop is CSASGRGNEQFF. Here the CDR3 DNA reads TGCAGTGCTAGCGGGCGAGGCAATGAGCAGTTCTTC.